The TCR beta chain described here comes from a study of cytomegalovirus exposure and HLA in healthy donors. Study-level background: The same platform as the approximately 640 first-cohort repertoires was used for the 90 to 150 validation repertoires, a later analysis reported. Whole-study results and caveats: According to the study, 180 or so TCR beta chains were cytomegalovirus-associated. The dataset shows that most TCR sequences were rare, while some public TCRs occurred in many donors. Reportedly, diagnosis of cytomegalovirus status by the classifier showed high specificity and sensitivity.

Here immunoSEQ multiplex PCR was the method, and the copy in TCRdb shows in-frame clones only, minus some. This sample has about 360,000 clones, with 86% found just once. Concerning this clone itself: The antigen remains undetermined.

The CDR3 extends over 16 amino acids. Trimming left V 2 bases short and J 0 bases short, with 11 bases between. Germline assignment: CDR1 LNHDA and CDR2 SQIVND (reference sequence). The clonotype comes from a young woman in good health and CMV-seronegative. Sequencing was performed on PBMCs. The V call is TRBV19, the J call TRBJ1-5, with D uncertain. CDR3 loop: CASSIKAGYSNQPQHF. CDR3 sequence (DNA): TGTGCCAGTAGTATAAAGGCAGGCTATAGCAATCAGCCCCAGCATTTT.